This T cell receptor beta chain originates from a study of T cells after yellow fever vaccination. Study-level background: It was SMART-Seq v4 Ultra Low Input that prepared the fractions with low cell numbers.

TCRdb recomputed calls from the 5' RACE reads with MiXCR, one row per CDR3 protein. The sample holds under 200,000 distinct CDR3 sequences, 9.5% to 12% seen once. Per germline, CDR1 SGHTA and CDR2 FQGNSA. V lost 4 bases and J 5 bases, leaving 9 bases between the germline ends. This CDR3 comprises 12 residues. Findings of the study overall: Faster peaking, at day 5 versus 15, marked a secondary response that was weaker.

Comment on this clonotype: Its antigen remains unidentified.

The rearrangement uses TRBV7-2 and TRBJ2-7; TRBD1 might be the D (7 bases). The specimen was CD8+ T cells sorted from PBMCs, collected 15 days after the yellow fever booster vaccination. This TCR derives from a man between 18 and 35 years old who received the YFV17D yellow fever vaccine. This chain's CDR3 is CASSSGGNEQYF. The CDR3, as DNA: TGTGCCAGCAGCTCAGGGGGGAACGAGCAGTACTTC. The full variable domain, with the rest looked up from reference TRBV7-2 and TRBJ2-7, is GAGVSQSPSNKVTEKGKDVELRCDPISGHTALYWYRQSLGQGLEFLIYFQGNSAPDKSGLPSDRFSAERTGGSVSTLTIQRTQQEDSAVYLCASSSGGNEQYFGPGTRLTVT.